What follows are 24 T cell receptor beta chains derived from one specimen sequenced in a study of blood T cell repertoires in COVID-19. Data came from immunoSEQ multiplex PCR; TCRdb stores just in-frame clones and leaves some out. The sample has some 240,000 clones, roughly 84% seen once. The sequencing sample was made of peripheral blood. The receptors stem from a woman aged 40 to 50 who had recovered from COVID-19.

The chain has TRBV3-1 (or the pseudogene TRBV3-2) and TRBJ2-7; D ambiguous. Germline V gene lookup returns CDR1 LGHDT and CDR2 YNNKEL (reference sequence). V lost 3 bases to trimming and J lost 1 base, with 10 bases between them. The CDR3 contains 14 residues. CDR3 loop: CASSHVTESYEQYF. Written as DNA, the CDR3 is TGTGCCAGCAGCCACGTAACAGAGTCCTACGAGCAGTACTTC.

The gene calls are TRBV28 and TRBJ2-7, with 7 nucleotides matching TRBD2. This CDR3 is built from 14 residues. The V segment lost 5 bases and the J segment 4 bases; nucleotides outside the gene matches: 8. Germline CDR1 MDHEN, CDR2 SYDVKM. CDR3 amino acids: CASSAGGSRYEQYF. DNA for the CDR3: TGTGCCAGCAGTGCCGGCGGGAGTCGATACGAGCAGTACTTC.

V usage is TRBV9 and J usage is TRBJ2-3; the D gene is possibly TRBD2 (7 bases). Germline CDR1 and CDR2: SGDLS and YYNGEE. The V gene lost 4 bases and the J gene lost 2 bases, with 14 bases spanning the gap. The CDR3 is 15 amino acids. The CDR3 loop is CASSIAGAYTDTQYF. CDR3 coding DNA: TGTGCCAGCAGCATCGCGGGGGCCTACACAGATACGCAGTATTTT.

This chain connects TRBV28 to TRBJ1-4, with D possibly TRBD1 on 6 matching bases. This CDR3 has 12 amino acids. V was clipped by 6 bases and J by 8 bases, with 10 bases between them. The V gene's germline CDR1 is MDHEN and CDR2 SYDVKM. Written as DNA, the CDR3 is TGTGCCAGCAGACAGGGAAGCGAAAAACTGTTTTTT. This sequence encodes CASRQGSEKLFF.

V is TRBV28 and J is TRBJ1-4; D is uncertain. The length of the CDR3 is 17 residues. V was pared by 2 bases and J by 0 bases, with 13 bases between. Germline V gene sequence: CDR1 MDHEN, CDR2 SYDVKM. In DNA form, the CDR3 reads TGTGCCAGCAGTTTACCCCCCACTATCACAACTAATGAAAAACTGTTTTTT. This gives the protein CASSLPPTITTNEKLFF.

The chain combines TRBV6-1 with TRBJ1-2, with D possibly TRBD1 on 6 matching bases. The length of the CDR3 is 14 residues. Trimming took off 3 bases at V and 9 bases at J, with 17 bases between the two ends. Looked up from germline, CDR1 is MNHNS and CDR2 is SASEGT. CDR3 loop: CASSEPGQGTSYTF. In nucleotides, the CDR3 is TGTGCCAGCAGTGAGCCCGGGCAGGGGACGAGCTACACCTTC.

This chain uses TRBV19 with TRBJ1-5; TRBD1 is a possible D gene (5 bases). V shed 4 bases and J shed 1 base, with 11 bases lying between them. The CDR3 is 15 residues long. The germline V gene has CDR1 LNHDA and CDR2 SQIVND (reference sequence). The CDR3 DNA sequence: TGTGCCAGTAGTAGATGGGGGGTGAGCAATCAGCCCCAGCATTTT. It encodes CASSRWGVSNQPQHF.

The V gene is TRBV15, the J gene TRBJ1-1; 8 bases align to TRBD1. The CDR3 is made up of 15 amino acids. The germline V gene has CDR1 LNHNV and CDR2 YYDKDF (reference sequence). Unmatched junction bases numbered 6, after V lost 2 bases and J lost 4 bases. The CDR3 here is CATSRKGTGGTEAFF. In DNA, the CDR3 is TGTGCCACCAGCAGAAAAGGAACAGGGGGCACTGAAGCTTTCTTT.

The rearrangement uses TRBV6-1 and TRBJ1-5; possibly TRBD1 for D (5 bases). This CDR3 is built from 14 residues. V was clipped by 0 bases and J by 10 bases, with 13 bases between them. Looked up from germline, CDR1 is MNHNS and CDR2 is SASEGT. CDR3 sequence: CASSEAGQKAPQHF. CDR3 in DNA: TGTGCCAGCAGTGAAGCGGGGCAGAAGGCCCCCCAGCATTTT.

The chain links TRBV7-2 to TRBJ2-7; D is undetermined. This CDR3 has 15 residues. The V and J ends lost 0 bases and 4 bases respectively, with 13 bases between them. Germline lookup yields CDR1 SGHTA and CDR2 FQGNSA. CDR3 in amino acids: CASSLASEQPYEQYF. For the CDR3, the DNA is TGTGCCAGCAGCTTAGCGTCCGAACAGCCATACGAGCAGTACTTC.

This chain joins TRBV6-5 and TRBJ1-6, with 7 bases aligning to TRBD1. The CDR3 spans 15 residues. Germline assignment: CDR1 MNHEY and CDR2 SVGAGI. The trim removed 5 bases at V and 8 bases at J, leaving 9 bases unmatched. In nucleotides, the CDR3 is TGTGCCAGCAGTCCACGGGACAGTGGGGATTCACCCCTCCACTTT. It is translated as CASSPRDSGDSPLHF.

This clone was recorded only once. The chain recombines TRBV28 with TRBJ1-6; D may be TRBD1 (5 bases). V lost 3 bases, J lost 8 bases, and 20 bases lay in between. This CDR3 is built from 17 residues. From germline, CDR1 is MDHEN and CDR2 SYDVKM. The CDR3 nucleotides are TGTGCCAGCAGTTTGCGGGGGTATATGGTCGGTGATTCACCCCTCCACTTT. As protein: CASSLRGYMVGDSPLHF.

The chain couples TRBV5-4 to TRBJ2-7; D might be TRBD2 (6 bases). V was shortened by 2 bases and J by 7 bases, with 13 bases between the two germline ends. The CDR3 covers 13 residues. Germline lookup yields CDR1 SGHNT and CDR2 YYREEE (reference sequence). This chain's CDR3 is CASSFRGVEEQYF. CDR3 DNA: TGTGCCAGCAGCTTCCGCGGGGTTGAAGAGCAGTACTTC.

The genes are TRBV6-5 and TRBJ2-5; D remains ambiguous. Trimming pared 0 bases from V and 4 bases from J, leaving 9 bases between. Germline CDR1 MNHEY, CDR2 SVGAGI. The CDR3 consists of 14 residues. The CDR3 sequence: CASSYSQVSETQYF. CDR3 DNA sequence: TGTGCCAGCAGTTACTCGCAGGTTTCAGAGACCCAGTACTTC.

CDR3 coding DNA: TGTGCCAGCAGCTTATATTTTAACTCCTACGAGCAGTACTTC. Translating it yields CASSLYFNSYEQYF. The J gene is TRBJ2-7, the V gene TRBV7-8, with D unresolved. V dropped 2 bases and J dropped 0 bases, with 8 bases sitting between them. Germline lookup yields CDR1 SGHVS and CDR2 FQNEAQ. The CDR3 is made up of 14 amino acids.

This clone was recorded a few times. This rearrangement joins TRBV6-6 to TRBJ2-3; D is unresolved. V was pared by 7 bases and J by 2 bases, with 10 bases between. CDR3 length equals 13 residues. Germline V gene lookup returns CDR1 MNHNY and CDR2 SVGAGI (reference sequence). The CDR3 loop is CASIAAPTDTQYF. CDR3 sequence (DNA): TGTGCCAGCATTGCGGCCCCCACAGATACGCAGTATTTT.

V is TRBV14 and J is TRBJ2-1, with TRBD1 as a possible D gene (6 bases). V was pared by 3 bases and J by 2 bases, with 11 bases between. Germline CDR1 reads SGHDN; CDR2 reads FVKESK. CDR3 length equals 15 residues. The CDR3 spells CASSHTGSPYNEQFF. CDR3 coding DNA: TGTGCCAGCAGCCATACAGGGTCTCCCTACAATGAGCAGTTCTTC. Looking up the rest from reference TRBV14 and TRBJ2-1 gives the full variable domain: EAGVTQFPSHSVIEKGQTVTLRCDPISGHDNLYWYRRVMGKEIKFLLHFVKESKQDESGMPNNRFLAERTGGTYSTLKVQPAELEDSGVYFCASSHTGSPYNEQFFGPGTRLTVL.

This sequence joins TRBV5-5 and TRBJ2-3; 7 bases agree with TRBD2. The CDR3 consists of 16 residues. V dropped 4 bases and J dropped 7; count of bases not matched to a gene: 15. Germline assignment: CDR1 SGHKS and CDR2 YYEKEE (reference sequence). CDR3 sequence: CASSPLGGVSSYTQYF. In DNA form, the CDR3 reads TGTGCCAGCAGCCCTTTGGGGGGGGTATCCTCTTATACGCAGTATTTT.

This chain links TRBV12-3 or TRBV12-4 with TRBJ1-1; D is ambiguous. The CDR3 is 13 residues long. Deletions cut 1 base from V and 2 bases from J, with 5 bases between. CDR3 loop: CASSLGRNTEAFF. DNA of the CDR3: TGTGCCAGCAGTTTAGGGAGAAACACTGAAGCTTTCTTT.

This clone was observed a handful of times. The chain is built from TRBV3-1 (or the pseudogene TRBV3-2) and TRBJ1-5, with unresolved D. Between the trimmed V and J ends, which lost 6 bases and 0 bases, there was a span of 9 bases. From germline, CDR1 is LGHDT and CDR2 YNNKEL (reference sequence). There are 14 residues in the CDR3. CDR3: CASSTIYSNQPQHF. Written as DNA, the CDR3 is TGTGCCAGCAGTACGATCTATAGCAATCAGCCCCAGCATTTT.

V is TRBV18 and J is TRBJ1-4; D remains ambiguous. The germline V gene encodes CDR1 KGHSH and CDR2 LQKENI. V lost 1 base and J 4 bases, leaving 10 bases between the germline ends. This CDR3 is 15 amino acids long. In DNA form, the CDR3 reads TGTGCCAGCTCACCACGTAGCCAGATTAATGAAAAACTGTTTTTT. Its protein is CASSPRSQINEKLFF.

The chain is built from TRBV5-1 and TRBJ2-1; 8 bases fit TRBD2. The germline gives CDR1 SGHRS, CDR2 YFSETQ. The CDR3 consists of 14 residues. Losses at the gene ends were 4 bases for V and 8 bases for J; bases not matched to a gene: 8. CDR3 in DNA: TGCGCCAGCAGCCGGGCGGCGACTAGCGATGAGCAGTTCTTC. This translates into CASSRAATSDEQFF.

This clone was counted only a few times. The V call is TRBV29-1, the J call TRBJ1-2; TRBD1 might be the D (6 bases). The germline gives CDR1 SQVTM, CDR2 ANQGSEA. There are 13 residues in the CDR3. V was pared by 7 bases and J by 6 bases, with 18 bases between. CDR3 amino acids: CSAYPAGANGYTF. The CDR3 region has the DNA TGCAGCGCCTACCCGGCGGGGGCTAATGGCTACACCTTC.

This CDR3 is CATRTGGIDQPQHF. DNA of the CDR3: TGTGCCACCAGGACAGGGGGAATAGATCAGCCCCAGCATTTT. The J gene is TRBJ1-5, the V gene TRBV6-5; TRBD1 matches 10 bases. The V segment lost 10 bases and the J segment 5 bases; nucleotides outside the gene matches: 8. The CDR3 length is 14 residues. Germline loops: CDR1 MNHEY, CDR2 SVGAGI.